Listed below are T cell receptor beta chains from one sample, sequenced in a study of blood T cell repertoires in COVID-19. Assay: immunoSEQ multiplex PCR; the TCRdb copy retains only in-frame clones and omits some. The data show about 79,000 clones, about 90% seen once. Sequenced material: peripheral blood. The receptors originated from a man in his forties or fifties with active COVID-19. CDR3s include the opening cysteine and the closing phenylalanine or tryptophan. Fields, in order: D gene, clone size, V gene, CDR3 protein. The D gene is left open where the match is weak. Only some rows state a clone size, as once, few, many or a class for expanded clones.

d_gene: TRBD2
abundance: .
v_gene: TRBV25-1
CDR3aa: CASSLGGSREQFF

d_gene: .
abundance: .
v_gene: TRBV6-5
CDR3aa: CASSYSESFGYTF

d_gene: .
abundance: .
v_gene: TRBV7-3
CDR3aa: CASSLSGVGTDTQYF

d_gene: .
abundance: .
v_gene: TRBV6-5
CDR3aa: CASITERDFSYEQYF

d_gene: .
abundance: .
v_gene: TRBV4-3
CDR3aa: CASSQLWNTEAFF

d_gene: .
abundance: .
v_gene: TRBV4-1
CDR3aa: CASSQEGQSYEQYF

d_gene: .
abundance: .
v_gene: TRBV7-6
CDR3aa: CASSLGGGAWQETQYF

d_gene: .
abundance: .
v_gene: TRBV12-5
CDR3aa: CASAPPAGKLFF

d_gene: .
abundance: .
v_gene: TRBV28
CDR3aa: CASNGEAYEQYF

d_gene: TRBD1
abundance: .
v_gene: TRBV19
CDR3aa: CASRPGGLGTEAFF

d_gene: TRBD1
abundance: .
v_gene: TRBV19
CDR3aa: CASRSAGQGKSPLHF

d_gene: TRBD2
abundance: .
v_gene: TRBV4-1
CDR3aa: CASSQPGTSGKRKTQYF

d_gene: .
abundance: .
v_gene: TRBV9
CDR3aa: CASSVGGTEAFF

d_gene: .
abundance: .
v_gene: TRBV28
CDR3aa: CASSSSRVVGYTF

d_gene: .
abundance: .
v_gene: TRBV7-2
CDR3aa: CASSLSPTYNEQFF

d_gene: .
abundance: .
v_gene: TRBV4-1
CDR3aa: CASSQGPHLDTSSSYNSPLHF

d_gene: .
abundance: .
v_gene: TRBV7-9
CDR3aa: CASSPNPSPIYNEQFF

d_gene: TRBD2
abundance: medium-sized
v_gene: TRBV18
CDR3aa: CASSPPSRAGSSGEQYF

d_gene: TRBD2
abundance: .
v_gene: TRBV5-6
CDR3aa: CASSLVGASGRNYYNEQFF

d_gene: .
abundance: few
v_gene: TRBV28
CDR3aa: CASSLGLSNSPLHF

d_gene: TRBD1
abundance: .
v_gene: TRBV5-1
CDR3aa: CASSPGQGSYQPQHF

d_gene: .
abundance: .
v_gene: TRBV3-1/TRBV3-2
CDR3aa: CASSQTTGHWPTNEKLFF

d_gene: .
abundance: .
v_gene: TRBV28
CDR3aa: CASSRGTDSNYGYTF

d_gene: .
abundance: .
v_gene: TRBV5-1
CDR3aa: CASSSQGLLNTEAFF

d_gene: TRBD2
abundance: once
v_gene: TRBV5-4
CDR3aa: CASSGSLAGGTQYF

d_gene: .
abundance: .
v_gene: TRBV28
CDR3aa: CASRVGAGVGGNEQYF

d_gene: .
abundance: .
v_gene: TRBV12-3/TRBV12-4
CDR3aa: CASSHGGGQPQHF

d_gene: TRBD2
abundance: .
v_gene: TRBV5-8
CDR3aa: CASSHWGRAGVSGELFF